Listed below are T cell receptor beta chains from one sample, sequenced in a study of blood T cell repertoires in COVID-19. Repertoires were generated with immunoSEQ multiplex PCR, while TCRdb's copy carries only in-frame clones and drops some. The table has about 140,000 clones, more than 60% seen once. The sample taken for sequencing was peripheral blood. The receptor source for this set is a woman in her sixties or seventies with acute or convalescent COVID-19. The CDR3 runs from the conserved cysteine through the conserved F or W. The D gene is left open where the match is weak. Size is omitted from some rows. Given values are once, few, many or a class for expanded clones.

CDR3aa: CASSLSRSGYTF
CDR3nt: TGTGCCAGCAGCCTATCCAGGTCTGGCTACACCTTC
v_gene: TRBV5-6
j_gene: TRBJ1-2
abundance: NA
len: 12
d_gene: NA

CDR3aa: CASSLAGQGTQYF
CDR3nt: TGTGCCAGCAGCTTAGCTGGACAGGGGACCCAGTACTTC
v_gene: TRBV7-9
j_gene: TRBJ2-5
abundance: many
len: 13
d_gene: TRBD1

CDR3aa: CASSQVGGRAVDTQYF
CDR3nt: TGTGCCAGCAGCCAAGTGGGAGGGAGGGCCGTAGATACGCAGTATTTT
v_gene: TRBV3-1/TRBV3-2
j_gene: TRBJ2-3
abundance: NA
len: 16
d_gene: TRBD2

CDR3aa: CASRRQGGRESTIYF
CDR3nt: TGTGCCAGCAGGAGACAGGGCGGTCGGGAAAGCACCATATATTTT
v_gene: TRBV6-5
j_gene: TRBJ1-3
abundance: NA
len: 15
d_gene: TRBD1

CDR3aa: CASSFRGLPPYEQYF
CDR3nt: TGTGCCAGCAGCTTTCGGGGACTCCCTCCCTACGAGCAGTACTTC
v_gene: TRBV5-6
j_gene: TRBJ2-7
abundance: NA
len: 15
d_gene: NA

CDR3aa: CASSESIAGGPGEDTQYF
CDR3nt: TGCGCCAGCAGTGAGTCGATAGCGGGAGGGCCCGGGGAAGATACGCAGTATTTT
v_gene: TRBV10-1
j_gene: TRBJ2-3
abundance: once
len: 18
d_gene: TRBD2

CDR3aa: CASSEVKGDYNEQFF
CDR3nt: TGTGCCAGCAGTGAGGTCAAAGGGGACTACAATGAGCAGTTCTTC
v_gene: TRBV6-2/TRBV6-3
j_gene: TRBJ2-1
abundance: NA
len: 15
d_gene: NA

CDR3aa: CASSIQGHPYGYTF
CDR3nt: TGTGCCAGTAGTATTCAGGGACACCCCTATGGCTACACCTTC
v_gene: TRBV19
j_gene: TRBJ1-2
abundance: NA
len: 14
d_gene: NA

CDR3aa: CASSLIGLAYEQYF
CDR3nt: TGTGCCAGCAGTTTAATAGGACTAGCTTACGAGCAGTACTTC
v_gene: TRBV28
j_gene: TRBJ2-7
abundance: NA
len: 14
d_gene: TRBD2

CDR3aa: CASSLGTGVVNTEAFF
CDR3nt: TGTGCCAGCAGCTTGGGGACAGGGGTTGTGAACACTGAAGCTTTCTTT
v_gene: TRBV5-8
j_gene: TRBJ1-1
abundance: few
len: 16
d_gene: TRBD1

CDR3aa: CSVVVIHEQYF
CDR3nt: TGCAGCGTTGTAGTAATCCACGAGCAGTACTTC
v_gene: TRBV29-1
j_gene: TRBJ2-7
abundance: few
len: 11
d_gene: NA

CDR3aa: CASSAIRTGGNYGYTF
CDR3nt: TGTGCCAGTAGTGCCATAAGGACAGGGGGCAACTATGGCTACACCTTC
v_gene: TRBV19
j_gene: TRBJ1-2
abundance: few
len: 16
d_gene: TRBD1

CDR3aa: CASSLWTSEGEQFF
CDR3nt: TGTGCCAGCAGCTTGTGGACTAGCGAAGGTGAGCAGTTCTTC
v_gene: TRBV5-4
j_gene: TRBJ2-1
abundance: NA
len: 14
d_gene: TRBD2

CDR3aa: CASSLTGWNGYTF
CDR3nt: TGTGCCAGCAGTTTGACAGGGTGGAATGGCTACACCTTC
v_gene: TRBV28
j_gene: TRBJ1-2
abundance: NA
len: 13
d_gene: TRBD1

CDR3aa: CASSWTSGKTKQFF
CDR3nt: TGTGCCAGCAGTTGGACTAGCGGGAAGACAAAGCAGTTCTTC
v_gene: TRBV9
j_gene: TRBJ2-1
abundance: NA
len: 14
d_gene: TRBD2

CDR3aa: CASSLAVFSGRAPEQYF
CDR3nt: TGTGCCAGCAGCTTAGCGGTGTTTAGCGGGAGGGCCCCCGAGCAGTACTTC
v_gene: TRBV7-6
j_gene: TRBJ2-7
abundance: NA
len: 17
d_gene: TRBD2

CDR3aa: CASSGEAGPLDEQFF
CDR3nt: TGCGCCAGCAGCGGAGAAGCGGGACCCTTAGATGAGCAGTTCTTC
v_gene: TRBV5-1
j_gene: TRBJ2-1
abundance: once
len: 15
d_gene: TRBD2

CDR3aa: CASSKGGSSYNEQFF
CDR3nt: TGTGCCAGTAGTAAGGGTGGGAGCTCCTACAATGAGCAGTTCTTC
v_gene: TRBV19
j_gene: TRBJ2-1
abundance: NA
len: 15
d_gene: NA

CDR3aa: CASSWTGVSNYGYTF
CDR3nt: TGCGCCAGCAGCTGGACAGGGGTGTCTAACTATGGCTACACCTTC
v_gene: TRBV5-1
j_gene: TRBJ1-2
abundance: NA
len: 15
d_gene: TRBD1

CDR3aa: CASSERVAGPNTQYF
CDR3nt: TGTGCCAGCTCCGAGAGAGTAGCGGGACCAAATACGCAGTATTTT
v_gene: TRBV7-2
j_gene: TRBJ2-3
abundance: NA
len: 15
d_gene: TRBD2

CDR3aa: CASSASGSSTDTQYF
CDR3nt: TGTGCCAGCAGCGCCAGCGGGTCTAGCACAGATACGCAGTATTTT
v_gene: TRBV9
j_gene: TRBJ2-3
abundance: NA
len: 15
d_gene: NA

CDR3aa: CASRFRGSNQPQHF
CDR3nt: TGTGCCAGCAGGTTCAGGGGTAGCAATCAGCCCCAGCATTTT
v_gene: TRBV28
j_gene: TRBJ1-5
abundance: once
len: 14
d_gene: NA

CDR3aa: CASSHDGGGQPQHF
CDR3nt: TGTGCCAGCAGCCATGACGGCGGGGGTCAGCCCCAGCATTTT
v_gene: TRBV5-8
j_gene: TRBJ1-5
abundance: NA
len: 14
d_gene: NA

CDR3aa: CASSLRERDWAYEQYF
CDR3nt: TGTGCCAGCAGCTTACGAGAACGGGACTGGGCCTACGAGCAGTACTTC
v_gene: TRBV7-9
j_gene: TRBJ2-7
abundance: NA
len: 16
d_gene: NA

CDR3aa: CASSMLGLAGVKDTQYF
CDR3nt: TGTGCCAGTAGTATGTTGGGTTTAGCGGGAGTAAAAGATACGCAGTATTTT
v_gene: TRBV19
j_gene: TRBJ2-3
abundance: NA
len: 17
d_gene: TRBD2

CDR3aa: CAGRDSPSGNTIYF
CDR3nt: TGTGCCGGAAGGGACAGCCCCTCTGGAAACACCATATATTTT
v_gene: TRBV21-1
j_gene: TRBJ1-3
abundance: NA
len: 14
d_gene: NA

CDR3aa: CASRPAPGNSNQPQHF
CDR3nt: TGTGCCAGCAGACCCGCACCGGGGAATAGCAATCAGCCCCAGCATTTT
v_gene: TRBV28
j_gene: TRBJ1-5
abundance: NA
len: 16
d_gene: NA

CDR3aa: CASSQEQTGGPYEQFF
CDR3nt: TGCGCCAGCAGCCAAGAGCAGACCGGAGGGCCCTATGAGCAGTTCTTC
v_gene: TRBV4-1
j_gene: TRBJ2-1
abundance: NA
len: 16
d_gene: NA

CDR3aa: CATSDPHRGIDSNQPQHF
CDR3nt: TGTGCCACCAGTGACCCACACAGGGGGATAGATAGCAATCAGCCCCAGCATTTT
v_gene: TRBV24-1
j_gene: TRBJ1-5
abundance: few
len: 18
d_gene: TRBD1

CDR3aa: CASSIYFGQETQYF
CDR3nt: TGTGCCAGTAGTATCTATTTCGGGCAAGAGACCCAGTACTTC
v_gene: TRBV19
j_gene: TRBJ2-5
abundance: NA
len: 14
d_gene: NA

CDR3aa: CASSLAESYEQYF
CDR3nt: TGTGCCAGCAGTTTGGCGGAGAGCTACGAGCAGTACTTC
v_gene: TRBV27
j_gene: TRBJ2-7
abundance: NA
len: 13
d_gene: NA

CDR3aa: CASSSSEQYF
CDR3nt: TGTGCCAGCAGTTCGTCCGAGCAGTACTTC
v_gene: TRBV12-3/TRBV12-4
j_gene: TRBJ2-7
abundance: NA
len: 10
d_gene: NA

CDR3aa: CASSQVKREWNEQFF
CDR3nt: TGTGCCAGCAGCCAAGTTAAGCGGGAGTGGAATGAGCAGTTCTTC
v_gene: TRBV3-1/TRBV3-2
j_gene: TRBJ2-1
abundance: NA
len: 15
d_gene: TRBD2

CDR3aa: CASSVGGGPNTEAFF
CDR3nt: TGTGCCAGCAGCGTAGGGGGAGGTCCAAACACTGAAGCTTTCTTT
v_gene: TRBV9
j_gene: TRBJ1-1
abundance: NA
len: 15
d_gene: NA

CDR3aa: CASSRAGGLTETQYF
CDR3nt: TGTGCCAGCAGCAGAGCGGGAGGGCTTACAGAGACCCAGTACTTC
v_gene: TRBV7-3
j_gene: TRBJ2-5
abundance: NA
len: 15
d_gene: TRBD2

CDR3aa: CASSSPGTIGELFF
CDR3nt: TGTGCCAGCAGTTCCCCCGGGACTATCGGGGAGCTGTTTTTT
v_gene: TRBV28
j_gene: TRBJ2-2
abundance: few
len: 14
d_gene: TRBD2